This T cell receptor (beta chain) derives from a study of T cells in Graves' hyperthyroidism and ophthalmopathy. As for the study in general: Specimen type is peripheral blood, collected at initial diagnosis prior to any treatment.

Using RNA transcripts as the source, TCR beta CDR3 regions were amplified. The HTBI primer set drove a first-round RT-PCR of the TCR CDR3. TCRdb recomputed calls from the multiplex PCR reads with MiXCR, one row per CDR3 protein. Of a few hundred thousand distinct CDR3 sequences listed, around 13% are singletons. This clonotype turned up a few times. Its antigen is unknown. Findings of the study overall: Median prediction lead before ophthalmopathy onset was roughly 6 months with the model. Ophthalmopathy and stable hyperthyroidism were separated by a 13 V-J model.

Germline lookup yields CDR1 MNHEY and CDR2 SMNVEV (reference sequence). CDR3 length: 19 amino acids. V was clipped by 7 bases and J by 3 bases, with 29 bases between them. PBMCs were sourced from around 10 ml fresh peripheral blood. The specimen sequenced was blood. J is TRBJ2-3 and V is TRBV27; either TRBD1 or TRBD2 may fit D (5 bases each). The TCR comes from a woman aged 25 to 39 with Graves' hyperthyroidism that later progressed to Graves' ophthalmopathy. DNA for the CDR3: TGTGCCAGCAACGACTACCCGGGACCACCATTAATGGGGACAGATACGCAGTATTTT. Its translation is CASNDYPGPPLMGTDTQYF.